These T cell receptor beta chains were read from a single sample in a study of shared clonotypes between healthy human individuals. Libraries were prepared by immunoSEQ multiplex PCR; TCRdb keeps only in-frame clonotypes and omits some of them. The sample includes millions of clones, just over 90% of them seen just once. Input material: naive CD4+ T cells from PBMCs. These receptors originate from a man in his late teens or twenties in good health. Some clones in this sample may be carry-over from other donors' samples. The CDR3 runs from the conserved cysteine through the conserved F or W. D genes are given only for firm matches. The size field is filled for only some rows; it gives once, few, many or a size class.

DNA,CDR3,V,D,size,J
TGTGCCAGCAGTTCAAAAGGGGAGCAGTACTTC,CASSSKGEQYF,TRBV28,NA,NA,TRBJ2-7
TGTGCCAGCAGCCCCCAGCCTGGGAATCAGCCCCAGCATTTT,CASSPQPGNQPQHF,TRBV7-2,NA,NA,TRBJ1-5
TGTGCCAGTGCGGGACTAGCGGGAAAAAGGAGCGACGAGCAGTACTTC,CASAGLAGKRSDEQYF,TRBV28,TRBD2,NA,TRBJ2-7
TGTGCCAGCAGCCCCTCGTGGATCCAAGAGACCCAGTACTTC,CASSPSWIQETQYF,TRBV6-5,NA,NA,TRBJ2-5
TGCAGCGTTGGCGGCCCAACCCATACAGCCGAGCAGTACTTC,CSVGGPTHTAEQYF,TRBV29-1,NA,once,TRBJ2-7
TGTGCCAGCAGCTCCGGGACAGGGAAACGGGAGACCCAGTACTTC,CASSSGTGKRETQYF,TRBV6-5,TRBD1,NA,TRBJ2-5
TGCGCCAGCAGCTCCCCCCGAGGGTCCGCCTCTGGGGCCAACGTCCTGACTTTC,CASSSPRGSASGANVLTF,TRBV5-1,NA,NA,TRBJ2-6
TGTGCCAGTAGTACAAGGACAGGCCTAGGGGAAAAACTGTTTTTT,CASSTRTGLGEKLFF,TRBV19,TRBD1,NA,TRBJ1-4
TGTGCCAGCAGCGAGACTAGCGCCTACAATGAGCAGTTCTTC,CASSETSAYNEQFF,TRBV9,TRBD2,NA,TRBJ2-1
TGTGCCAGCCGCCCGACGACAGGACTTTACTACGAGCAGTACTTC,CASRPTTGLYYEQYF,TRBV14,NA,NA,TRBJ2-7
TGTGCCAGTAGTAGTTACGGCAGCACGAACACCGGGGAGCTGTTTTTT,CASSSYGSTNTGELFF,TRBV19,NA,NA,TRBJ2-2
TGTGCCACACAGGGGGCCAACTATGGCTACACCTTC,CATQGANYGYTF,TRBV27,TRBD1,NA,TRBJ1-2
TGTGCCAGCAGTTCCCCGGACACAGATACGCAGTATTTT,CASSSPDTDTQYF,TRBV6-5,NA,NA,TRBJ2-3
TGTGCCGGGGGGGGGCTGACAGATACGCAGTATTTT,CAGGGLTDTQYF,TRBV6-1,NA,NA,TRBJ2-3
TGCGCCAGCAGCTTGCAGGGATATGGCTACACCTTC,CASSLQGYGYTF,TRBV5-1,NA,NA,TRBJ1-2
TGTGCCAGCTCACTCGTCCGGGACAGGGGGTCCCCCTACGAGCAGTACTTC,CASSLVRDRGSPYEQYF,TRBV18,TRBD1,once,TRBJ2-7
TGTGCCAGCAGTTTATCCGGGGGGGGGACAAGAGGAAACACCATATATTTT,CASSLSGGGTRGNTIYF,TRBV27,NA,NA,TRBJ1-3
TGCAGCGTTGAAGATAGAGCAACTAATGAAAAACTGTTTTTT,CSVEDRATNEKLFF,TRBV29-1,NA,NA,TRBJ1-4
TGTGCCAGCAACTCGGGACAGGGGTCCTACGAGCAGTACTTC,CASNSGQGSYEQYF,TRBV7-9,TRBD1,NA,TRBJ2-7
TGTGCCAGCACCCGCCTAGGGCAGGTGAATGAAAAACTGTTTTTT,CASTRLGQVNEKLFF,TRBV6-5,NA,NA,TRBJ1-4
TGCACCAGCAGCCAAGGACAGTATGGCTACACCTTC,CTSSQGQYGYTF,TRBV1,NA,NA,TRBJ1-2
TGTGCCAGCAGCACCTACTTGAGGTCGTCCTACAATGAGCAGTTCTTC,CASSTYLRSSYNEQFF,TRBV7-9,NA,NA,TRBJ2-1
TGTGCCAGCAGTTTAGGGACTAGCGGGACCTACGAGCAGTACTTC,CASSLGTSGTYEQYF,TRBV28,TRBD2,NA,TRBJ2-7
TGTGCCAGCAGCGTACACACTCCGTCCCAAGGAAACACCATATATTTT,CASSVHTPSQGNTIYF,TRBV9,NA,NA,TRBJ1-3
TGTGCCAGCAGTCGGACTAGCGGGAGCGGGGGTACAGATACGCAGTATTTT,CASSRTSGSGGTDTQYF,TRBV28,TRBD2,once,TRBJ2-3
TGTGCCAGCAGCTTATCGGGACAGGGAGGCGAGACCCAGTACTTC,CASSLSGQGGETQYF,TRBV7-2,TRBD1,NA,TRBJ2-5
TGTGCCAGCAGCGAGCGGAAAGATACGCAGTATTTT,CASSERKDTQYF,TRBV9,NA,NA,TRBJ2-3
TGTGCCAGCAGCTTAACCAGGGTGGGAGGCGAGCAGTACTTC,CASSLTRVGGEQYF,TRBV7-9,NA,NA,TRBJ2-7
TGTGCCAGCAGCCCGACCGGGACACTTAACACTGAAGCTTTCTTT,CASSPTGTLNTEAFF,TRBV5-4,NA,once,TRBJ1-1
TGTGCCAGTAGTACCCGCCGAAAGCCAGGGGCCAACGTCCTGACTTTC,CASSTRRKPGANVLTF,TRBV19,NA,NA,TRBJ2-6
TGTGCCAGCAGGAAGGACTTCTATGAGCAGTTCTTC,CASRKDFYEQFF,TRBV2,NA,NA,TRBJ2-1
TGCGCCAGCAGCCAAGATTGGGCTGAAGCTTTCTTT,CASSQDWAEAFF,TRBV4-1,NA,NA,TRBJ1-1
TGCGCCAGCAGCGTTGCCGGGACAGGGGGTTCCGAGCAGTACTTC,CASSVAGTGGSEQYF,TRBV5-1,TRBD1,NA,TRBJ2-7
TGTGCCTGGAGCGCGGGCTTAATAGTAGCTAATGAAAAACTGTTTTTT,CAWSAGLIVANEKLFF,TRBV30,NA,NA,TRBJ1-4
TGTGCCAGCAGCCCTATCAACAGGGGACACTATGGCTACACCTTC,CASSPINRGHYGYTF,TRBV11-1,TRBD1,NA,TRBJ1-2
TGTGCCAGCAGGACCGGGACAGGGGTTTACGAGCAGTACTTC,CASRTGTGVYEQYF,TRBV2,TRBD1,NA,TRBJ2-7
TGTGCCAGCTCACCGCCCAGGAGCGGGCCAGGGGAGACCCAGTACTTC,CASSPPRSGPGETQYF,TRBV18,NA,NA,TRBJ2-5
TGTGCCAGCAGTAGATCGACAGGGGTAAACACTGAAGCTTTCTTT,CASSRSTGVNTEAFF,TRBV6-5,TRBD1,NA,TRBJ1-1
TGCGCCAGCAGCTTAAAGGGGGCAGACCTCACTATGAACACTGAAGCTTTCTTT,CASSLKGADLTMNTEAFF,TRBV5-1,TRBD1,NA,TRBJ1-1
TGTGCCAGCAGCTTAGTCACAGGGGGGAGCACAGATACGCAGTATTTT,CASSLVTGGSTDTQYF,TRBV5-4,TRBD1,NA,TRBJ2-3
TGTGCCAGCAGCCCTCGAGCAGATACGCAGTATTTT,CASSPRADTQYF,TRBV9,NA,NA,TRBJ2-3
TGCGCCAGCACCCTCACAGGGACGGGATTTCGTGGCTACACCTTC,CASTLTGTGFRGYTF,TRBV5-1,NA,NA,TRBJ1-2
TGCAGTGCTAACTACGAGCAGTACTTC,CSANYEQYF,TRBV20-1,NA,NA,TRBJ2-7
TGTGCCAGCAGCACCCCCCCCCGTACTAGCGGGAGAATATACAATGAGCAGTTCTTC,CASSTPPRTSGRIYNEQFF,TRBV11-2,TRBD2,NA,TRBJ2-1
TGTGCCAGCAGCATTCCCGGGACAGGAGAGTCTGGAAACACCATATATTTT,CASSIPGTGESGNTIYF,TRBV5-8,TRBD1,NA,TRBJ1-3
TGTGCCAGTAGTATAAGCTTCCGTGGGGAGACCCAGTACTTC,CASSISFRGETQYF,TRBV19,NA,NA,TRBJ2-5